Below are 4 T cell receptor beta chains sequenced from a single sample in a study of blood T cells in healthy people across ages. PCR was performed a second time for about 7 to 12 cycles using a sample-barcoded 5' primer and a J-beta primer mix. One entry per CDR3 protein results from TCRdb running MiXCR on the 5' RACE reads. Found here are 1.5 million to 1.9 million distinct CDR3 sequences, 42% of them singletons; the top ten hold 4%. Sequencing was performed on blood. These receptors were taken from a woman aged 18-29 years in good health.

V usage is TRBV27 and J usage is TRBJ2-1; D possibly corresponds to TRBD1 (5 bases). The CDR3 is 12 amino acids. With 6 bases removed from V and 9 bases from J, the gap between germline ends came to 12 bases. CDR1 is MNHEY and CDR2 is SMNVEV in the germline V gene (reference sequence). The DNA of the CDR3 is TGTGCCAGCAGCAGACAGTCTAGTGAGCAGTTCTTC. Its translation is CASSRQSSEQFF.

This clonotype has only a few counts. This chain links TRBV7-2 with TRBJ1-6, with 10 positions matching TRBD1. The CDR3 covers 15 residues. CDR1 and CDR2 (germline): SGHTA, FQGNSA. Losses at the gene ends were 5 bases for V and 9 bases for J; bases not matched to a gene: 7. The CDR3 sequence: CASSVPGTGVSPLHF. CDR3 DNA: TGTGCCAGCAGCGTTCCCGGGACAGGGGTTTCACCCCTCCACTTT.

This clonotype was seen only a few times. The rearrangement uses TRBV9 and TRBJ2-2; 10 bases match TRBD2. Germline CDR1 reads SGDLS; CDR2 reads YYNGEE. The CDR3 extends over 17 amino acids. The trim removed 2 bases at V and 2 bases at J, leaving 6 bases unmatched. The CDR3 reads CASSVEAGGRNTGELFF. The CDR3, as DNA: TGTGCCAGCAGCGTCGAAGCGGGAGGGAGAAACACCGGGGAGCTGTTTTTT.

There are many counts of this clonotype. This chain links TRBV20-1 with TRBJ2-1; D tentatively fits TRBD1 or TRBD2 (5 bases each). Looked up from germline, CDR1 is DFQATT and CDR2 is SNEGSKA (reference sequence). Trimming cost V 0 bases and J 0 bases, with 12 bases left between them. This CDR3 spans 16 amino acids. The CDR3 sequence is CSARDRDRYSYNEQFF. CDR3 sequence (DNA): TGCAGTGCTAGAGATAGGGACCGTTACTCCTACAATGAGCAGTTCTTC.